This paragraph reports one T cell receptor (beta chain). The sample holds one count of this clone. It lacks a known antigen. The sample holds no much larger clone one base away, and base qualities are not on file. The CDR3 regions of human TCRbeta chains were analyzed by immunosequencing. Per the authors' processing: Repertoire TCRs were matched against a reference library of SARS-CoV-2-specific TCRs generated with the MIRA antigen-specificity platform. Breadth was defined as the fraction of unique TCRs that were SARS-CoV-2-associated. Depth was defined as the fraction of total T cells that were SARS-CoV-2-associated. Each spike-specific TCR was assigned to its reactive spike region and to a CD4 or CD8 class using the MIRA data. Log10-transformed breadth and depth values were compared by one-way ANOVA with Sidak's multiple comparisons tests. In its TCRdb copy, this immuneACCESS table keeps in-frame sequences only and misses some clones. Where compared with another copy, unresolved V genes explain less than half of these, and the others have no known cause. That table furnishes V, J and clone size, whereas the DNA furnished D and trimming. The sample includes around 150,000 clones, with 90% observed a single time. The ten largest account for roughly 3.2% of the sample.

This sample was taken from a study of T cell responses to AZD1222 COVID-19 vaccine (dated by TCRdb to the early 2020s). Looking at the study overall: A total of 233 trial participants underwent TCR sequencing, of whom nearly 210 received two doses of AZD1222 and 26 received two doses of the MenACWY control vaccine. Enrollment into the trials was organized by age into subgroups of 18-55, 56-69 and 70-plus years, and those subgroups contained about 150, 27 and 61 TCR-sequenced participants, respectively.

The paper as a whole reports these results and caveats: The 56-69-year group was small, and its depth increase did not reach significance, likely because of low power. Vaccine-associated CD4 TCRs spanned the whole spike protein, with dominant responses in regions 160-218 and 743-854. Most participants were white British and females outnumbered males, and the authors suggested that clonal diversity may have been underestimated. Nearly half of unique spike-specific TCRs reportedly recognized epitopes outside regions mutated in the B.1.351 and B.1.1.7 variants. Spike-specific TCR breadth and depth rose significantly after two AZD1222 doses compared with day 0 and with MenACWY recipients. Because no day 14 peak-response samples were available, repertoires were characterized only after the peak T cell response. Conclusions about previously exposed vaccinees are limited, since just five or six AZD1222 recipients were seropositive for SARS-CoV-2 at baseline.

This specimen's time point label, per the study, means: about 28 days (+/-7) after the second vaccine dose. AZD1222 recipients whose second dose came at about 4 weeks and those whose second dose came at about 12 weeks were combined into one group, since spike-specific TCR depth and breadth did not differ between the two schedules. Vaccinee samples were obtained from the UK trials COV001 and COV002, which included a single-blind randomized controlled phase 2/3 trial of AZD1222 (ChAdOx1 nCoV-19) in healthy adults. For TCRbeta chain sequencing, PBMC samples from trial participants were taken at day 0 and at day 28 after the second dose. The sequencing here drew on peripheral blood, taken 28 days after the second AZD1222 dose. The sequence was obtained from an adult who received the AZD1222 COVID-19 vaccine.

Here the CDR3 is given as CASSLMQGAWGYTF. The DNA sequence is as follows: TGTGCCAGCAGCCTTATGCAGGGGGCCTGGGGCTACACCTTC. Recombination linked TRBV11-2 to TRBJ1-2; TRBD1 matches 8 bases in the middle. Compared with germline, V lacks 5 bases and J lacks 8 bases; bases without a gene match: 10. Reading from cysteine to phenylalanine, the CDR3 counts 14 amino acids. The sequence is cut down to CDR3 DNA, 42 bases in frame from base 1. The germline V gene supplies CDR1 SGHAT and CDR2 FQNNGV.